A selection of T cell receptor beta chains follows, all from one sample in a study of blood T cell repertoires in COVID-19. The assay was immunoSEQ multiplex PCR, and TCRdb's table has in-frame clones only and misses some. This table has 200,000 to 250,000 clones, 80% to 90% appearing once. Sequencing input: PBMCs or T cells enriched from blood (not recorded which). These TCRs come from a man younger than 40 who had recovered from COVID-19. Both conserved end residues are trimmed from each CDR3.

v_gene	j_gene	CDR3aa
TRBV4-3	TRBJ1-4	ASSRDRESEKLF
TRBV9	TRBJ2-1	ASSATSGDEQF
TRBV29-1	TRBJ1-3	SVASTGVYGNTIY
TRBV19	TRBJ2-5	ASSVGGVFQETQY
TRBV11-3	TRBJ1-5	ASSSPLTGLYSNQPQH
TRBV28	TRBJ1-1	ASSPILANTEAF
TRBV9	TRBJ2-1	ASSTTSGRAPYNEQF
TRBV16	TRBJ1-4	ASSQHRINEKLF
TRBV19	TRBJ2-7	ASSLTGGSYEQY
TRBV27	TRBJ1-6	ASTLTARQSNSPLH
TRBV3-1/TRBV3-2	TRBJ2-2	ASSQDLLSGELF
TRBV5-7	TRBJ1-5	ASSPIKPGNQPQH
TRBV28	TRBJ2-3	ASRPRTSSDTQY
TRBV9	TRBJ1-2	ASSVVLTGDGYT
TRBV19	TRBJ2-1	ASSKTSGRYNEQF
TRBV10-1	TRBJ1-2	ASSDSGYGYT
TRBV27	TRBJ1-5	ASSLMGASNQPQH
TRBV11-2	TRBJ1-2	ASSLPVNYGYT
TRBV20-1	TRBJ2-3	SAPSPDTQY
TRBV7-2	TRBJ2-7	ASSLERVGIMG
TRBV24-1	TRBJ1-2	ATSERDSYGYT
TRBV9	TRBJ2-7	ASSVGGGPTYEQY
TRBV18	TRBJ2-1	ASSPRGAPNNEQF
TRBV28	TRBJ1-4	ASSSTGAGEKLF
TRBV9	TRBJ2-5	ASSVDGSEDETQY
TRBV5-8	TRBJ1-3	ASSFRGFVSGNTIY
TRBV25-1	TRBJ2-2	ASRSGRNTGELF
TRBV9	TRBJ1-1	ASSGAHRGDTEAF
TRBV19	TRBJ1-2	ASRQGGTYGYT
TRBV10-1	TRBJ2-1	ASSETLDSNEQF
TRBV2	TRBJ2-3	ASSDDRGYTTSTDTQY
TRBV18	TRBJ1-6	ASSPLGDRDSPLH
TRBV5-4	TRBJ2-1	ASSDSGLFDNEQF
TRBV7-9	TRBJ1-4	ASPETGGEKLF
TRBV29-1	TRBJ2-7	SVEADRYEQY
TRBV18	TRBJ1-2	ASSPNTGDYGYT
TRBV30	TRBJ1-2	AWSFPGSNYGYT
TRBV28	TRBJ1-2	ASSLSGTGSGVRGYT
TRBV7-9	TRBJ1-1	ASSRQGRNTEAF
TRBV6-5	TRBJ2-5	VTGRETQY
TRBV30	TRBJ2-7	AWSPEGGASSWQY
TRBV15	TRBJ2-7	ATSRTGLSDEQY